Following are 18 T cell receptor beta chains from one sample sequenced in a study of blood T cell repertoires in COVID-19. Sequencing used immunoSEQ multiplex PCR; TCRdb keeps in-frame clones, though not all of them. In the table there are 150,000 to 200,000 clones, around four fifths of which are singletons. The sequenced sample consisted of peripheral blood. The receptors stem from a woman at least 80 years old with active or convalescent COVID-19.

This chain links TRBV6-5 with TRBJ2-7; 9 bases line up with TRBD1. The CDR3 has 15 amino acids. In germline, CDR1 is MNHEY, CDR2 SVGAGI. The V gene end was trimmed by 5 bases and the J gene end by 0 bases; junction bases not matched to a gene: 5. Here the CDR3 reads CASSLGTGSSYEQYF. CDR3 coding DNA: TGTGCCAGCAGTCTAGGGACAGGGAGCTCCTACGAGCAGTACTTC.

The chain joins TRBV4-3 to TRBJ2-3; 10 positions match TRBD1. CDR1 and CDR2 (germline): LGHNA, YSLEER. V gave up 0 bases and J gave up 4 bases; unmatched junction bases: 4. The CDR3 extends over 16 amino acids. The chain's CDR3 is CASSQEPGQGPDTQYF. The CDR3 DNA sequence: TGCGCCAGCAGCCAAGAACCGGGACAGGGGCCAGATACGCAGTATTTT.

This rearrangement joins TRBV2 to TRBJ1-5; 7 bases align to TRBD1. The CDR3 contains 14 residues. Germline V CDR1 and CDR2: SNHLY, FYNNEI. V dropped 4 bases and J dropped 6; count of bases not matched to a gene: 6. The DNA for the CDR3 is TGTGCCAGCAGTGGACAGGGACCTGGTCAGCCCCAGCATTTT. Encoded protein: CASSGQGPGQPQHF.

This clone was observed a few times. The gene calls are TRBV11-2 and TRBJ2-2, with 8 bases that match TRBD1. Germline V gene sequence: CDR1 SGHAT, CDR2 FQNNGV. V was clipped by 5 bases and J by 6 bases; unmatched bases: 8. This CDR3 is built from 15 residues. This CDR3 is CASSQGAHRPGELFF. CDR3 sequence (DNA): TGTGCCAGCAGCCAGGGGGCACACCGGCCCGGGGAGCTGTTTTTT.

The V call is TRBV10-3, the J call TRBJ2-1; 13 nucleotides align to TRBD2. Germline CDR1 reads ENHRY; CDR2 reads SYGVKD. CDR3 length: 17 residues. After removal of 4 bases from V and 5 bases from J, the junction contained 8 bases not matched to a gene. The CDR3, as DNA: TGTGCCATCAGTGGCCCTAGAGGACTAGCGGGGGACAATGAGCAGTTCTTC. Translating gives CAISGPRGLAGDNEQFF.

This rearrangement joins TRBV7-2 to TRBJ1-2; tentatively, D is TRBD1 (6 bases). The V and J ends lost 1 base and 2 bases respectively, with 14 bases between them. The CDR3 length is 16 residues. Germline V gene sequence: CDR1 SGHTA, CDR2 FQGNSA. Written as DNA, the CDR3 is TGTGCCAGCAGCTTAGAGTTGGGGGGGCTAAACTATGGCTACACCTTC. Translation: CASSLELGGLNYGYTF.

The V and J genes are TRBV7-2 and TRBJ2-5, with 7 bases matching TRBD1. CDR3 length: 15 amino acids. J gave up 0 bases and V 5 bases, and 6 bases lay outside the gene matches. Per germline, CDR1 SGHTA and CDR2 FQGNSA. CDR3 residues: CASSPPGQYQETQYF. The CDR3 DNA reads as TGTGCCAGCAGCCCACCGGGACAGTACCAAGAGACCCAGTACTTC.

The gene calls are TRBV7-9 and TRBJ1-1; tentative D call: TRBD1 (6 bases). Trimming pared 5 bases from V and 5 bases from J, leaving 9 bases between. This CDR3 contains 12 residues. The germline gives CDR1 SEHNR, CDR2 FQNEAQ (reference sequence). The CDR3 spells CASSDRKTEAFF. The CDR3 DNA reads TGTGCCAGCAGCGACAGGAAAACTGAAGCTTTCTTT.

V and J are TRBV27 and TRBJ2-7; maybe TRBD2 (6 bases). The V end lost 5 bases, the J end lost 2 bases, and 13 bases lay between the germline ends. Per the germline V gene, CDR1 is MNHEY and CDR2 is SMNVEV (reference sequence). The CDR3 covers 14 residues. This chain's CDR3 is CASSRRVAPYEQYF. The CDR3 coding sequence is TGTGCCAGCAGTCGGAGGGTTGCCCCCTACGAGCAGTACTTC.

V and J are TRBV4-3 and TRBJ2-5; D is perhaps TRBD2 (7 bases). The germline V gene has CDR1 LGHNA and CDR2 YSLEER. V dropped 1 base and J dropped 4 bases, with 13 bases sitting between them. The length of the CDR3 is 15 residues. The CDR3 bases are TGCGCCAGCAGCCAAGCGCGAAGGGGGGGAGAGACCCAGTACTTC. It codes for CASSQARRGGETQYF.

The CDR3 here is CASSLEQVTYEQYF. DNA of the CDR3: TGTGCCAGCAGCTTGGAACAGGTAACCTACGAGCAGTACTTC. J is TRBJ2-7 and V is TRBV5-5; D is perhaps TRBD1 (5 bases). Germline-derived CDR1 and CDR2 are SGHKS and YYEKEE (reference sequence). Trimming stripped 0 bases from V and 2 bases from J, with 9 bases between. The length of the CDR3 is 14 residues.

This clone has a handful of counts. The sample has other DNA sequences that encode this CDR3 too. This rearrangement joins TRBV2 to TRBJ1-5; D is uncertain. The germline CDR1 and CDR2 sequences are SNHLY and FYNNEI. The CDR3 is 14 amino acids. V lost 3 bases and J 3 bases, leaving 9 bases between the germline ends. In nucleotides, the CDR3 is TGTGCCAGCAGTGAGCGGGGTCTCAATCAGCCCCAGCATTTT. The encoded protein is CASSERGLNQPQHF.

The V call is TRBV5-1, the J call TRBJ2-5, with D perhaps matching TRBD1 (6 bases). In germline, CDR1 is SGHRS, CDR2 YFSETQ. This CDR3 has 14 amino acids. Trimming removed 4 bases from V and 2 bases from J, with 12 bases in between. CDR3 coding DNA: TGCGCCAGCAGCGAAGACAGGTTACAAGAGACCCAGTACTTC. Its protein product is CASSEDRLQETQYF.

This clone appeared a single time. This CDR3 reads CASSRAGARTYNEQFF. In DNA, the CDR3 is TGTGCCAGCAGTCGAGCGGGGGCCAGGACCTACAATGAGCAGTTCTTC. The chain uses TRBV27 and TRBJ2-1; 8 bases are a match to TRBD2. The J segment lost 2 bases and the V segment lost 5 bases, leaving 8 bases of the junction unmatched. Germline values: CDR1 MNHEY, CDR2 SMNVEV (reference sequence). CDR3 length: 16 amino acids.

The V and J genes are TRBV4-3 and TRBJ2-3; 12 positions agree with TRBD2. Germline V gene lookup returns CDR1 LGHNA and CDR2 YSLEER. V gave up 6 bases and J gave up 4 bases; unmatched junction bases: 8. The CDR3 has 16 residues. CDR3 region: CASSPSSGGGSDTQYF. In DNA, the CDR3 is TGCGCCAGCAGTCCCTCTAGCGGGGGGGGATCAGATACGCAGTATTTT.

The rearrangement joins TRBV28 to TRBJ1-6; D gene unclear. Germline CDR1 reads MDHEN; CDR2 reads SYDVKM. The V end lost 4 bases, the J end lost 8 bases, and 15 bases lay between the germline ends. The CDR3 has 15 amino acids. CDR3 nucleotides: TGTGCCAGCAGTTCAATAGACAAGGACTATTCACCCCTCCACTTT. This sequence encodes CASSSIDKDYSPLHF.

The CDR3 reads CASSSYRGDNYGYTF. In nucleotides, the CDR3 is TGTGCCAGCAGCTCTTACAGGGGCGATAACTATGGCTACACCTTC. The chain combines TRBV7-2 with TRBJ1-2; 7 positions agree with TRBD1. With V trimmed by 4 bases and J by 1 base, 6 bases remained unmatched. The CDR3 is 15 amino acids. The germline V gene has CDR1 SGHTA and CDR2 FQGNSA.

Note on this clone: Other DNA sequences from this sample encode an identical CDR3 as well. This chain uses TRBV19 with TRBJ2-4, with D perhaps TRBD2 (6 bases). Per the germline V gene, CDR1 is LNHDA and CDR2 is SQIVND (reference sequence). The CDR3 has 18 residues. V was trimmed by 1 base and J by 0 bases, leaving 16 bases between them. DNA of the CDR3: TGTGCCAGTAGTATAGGGGGCAGTGGGGGACTAGCCAAAAACATTCAGTACTTC. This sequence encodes CASSIGGSGGLAKNIQYF.